This is a list of T cell receptor beta chains from one sample in a study of CD8+CD57+ T cells in acquired aplastic anemia. TCRdb used MiXCR to reprocess the reads, holding one entry per CDR3 protein. The sample carries 150,000 to 200,000 distinct CDR3 sequences, over 60% recorded once. Sequenced input: sorted CD4+, CD8+, or CD8+CD57+ T cells (not recorded which) from PBMCs. The receptors originated from a human donor with severe aplastic anemia or a healthy control (not recorded which). Both conserved end residues are part of each CDR3. Each record gives: J gene, D gene, V gene, clone size, CDR3 protein, CDR3 DNA. A D gene is named only where the DNA matches it firmly. Size values are once, few and many counts, or a class for expanded clones, and some rows have none.

TRBJ1-6 | NA | TRBV7-2 | NA | CASSSDRWSPLHF | TGTGCCAGCAGCTCGGACAGATGGTCACCCCTCCACTTT
TRBJ2-1 | NA | TRBV5-1 | NA | CASSFRLGNEQFF | TGTGCCAGCAGCTTTCGACTGGGGAATGAGCAGTTCTTC
TRBJ1-2 | NA | TRBV20-1 | many | CSARDRGGGIYGYTF | TGCAGTGCTAGAGATCGGGGGGGCGGAATCTATGGCTACACCTTC
TRBJ2-6 | TRBD1 | TRBV7-9 | NA | CASSLVGQESSGANVLTF | TGTGCCAGCAGCTTAGTGGGACAGGAGAGCTCTGGGGCCAACGTCCTGACTTTC
TRBJ2-1 | NA | TRBV29-1 | NA | CSVEFISGVYNEQFF | TGCAGCGTTGAATTCATCTCCGGGGTCTACAATGAGCAGTTCTTC
TRBJ2-1 | TRBD2 | TRBV20-1 | NA | CSASSGFDNEQFF | TGCAGTGCTAGTAGCGGGTTCGACAATGAGCAGTTCTTC
TRBJ1-3 | NA | TRBV6-5 | NA | CASSERAAGNTIYF | TGTGCCAGCAGTGAACGGGCCGCCGGAAACACCATATATTTT
TRBJ2-5 | NA | TRBV24-1 | NA | CATSDSGGLQETQYF | TGTGCCACCAGTGATTCTGGGGGCCTACAAGAGACCCAGTACTTC
TRBJ2-1 | NA | TRBV24-1 | NA | CATSDSGSEQFF | TGTGCCACCAGTGATTCAGGGAGTGAGCAGTTCTTC
TRBJ2-3 | NA | TRBV5-1 | NA | CASRGLAATSTDTQYF | TGCGCCAGCAGGGGGTTAGCGGCAACTAGCACAGATACGCAGTATTTT
TRBJ2-2 | TRBD1 | TRBV9 | once | CASSIRGGELFF | TGTGCCAGCAGCATCAGGGGGGGGGAGCTGTTTTTT
TRBJ1-1 | NA | TRBV29-1 | NA | CSPGRGQTEAFF | TGCAGCCCGGGGCGGGGGCAGACTGAAGCTTTCTTT
TRBJ1-1 | TRBD1 | TRBV20-1 | NA | CSAQNIGGNAEAFF | TGCAGTGCCCAAAACATAGGGGGCAACGCCGAAGCTTTCTTT
TRBJ1-6 | TRBD1 | TRBV2 | NA | CASRGTGELNSPLHF | TGTGCCAGCAGAGGGACAGGGGAACTTAATTCACCCCTCCACTTT
TRBJ1-1 | NA | TRBV7-9 | many | CASSTPGLNTEAFF | TGTGCCAGCAGCACCCCGGGGCTGAACACTGAAGCTTTCTTT
TRBJ2-6 | TRBD1 | TRBV7-9 | NA | CATRTGGAGANVLTF | TGTGCCACACGGACAGGGGGCGCTGGGGCCAACGTCCTGACTTTC
TRBJ2-7 | TRBD1 | TRBV16 | NA | CASSRTGPYYEQYF | TGTGCCAGCAGCCGGACAGGTCCTTACTACGAGCAGTACTTC
TRBJ2-1 | NA | TRBV19 | NA | CASSILQGMHNEQFF | TGTGCCAGTAGTATTCTCCAGGGTATGCACAATGAGCAGTTCTTC
TRBJ2-5 | NA | TRBV5-4 | NA | CASSLSPEETQYF | TGTGCCAGCAGCCTTTCACCCGAAGAGACCCAGTACTTC
TRBJ2-1 | NA | TRBV15 | NA | CATSREGSYNEQFF | TGTGCCACCAGCAGAGAAGGCTCCTACAATGAGCAGTTCTTC
TRBJ2-7 | NA | TRBV9 | NA | CASSQEKSEQYF | TGTGCCAGCAGCCAAGAAAAGAGCGAGCAGTACTTC
TRBJ1-1 | NA | TRBV2 | NA | CASSARRTSNTEAFF | TGTGCCAGCAGTGCGCGTCGAACATCGAACACTGAAGCTTTCTTT
TRBJ2-3 | NA | TRBV15 | NA | CATSRLSRRDTQYF | TGTGCCACCAGCAGGTTATCGAGGAGGGATACGCAGTATTTT
TRBJ2-7 | NA | TRBV7-9 | many | CASSLPSSYEQYF | TGTGCCAGCAGCTTACCATCATCCTACGAGCAGTACTTC
TRBJ2-7 | NA | TRBV7-3 | NA | CASVTGGQQYF | TGTGCCAGCGTGACGGGGGGCCAGCAGTACTTC
TRBJ1-1 | NA | TRBV5-8 | many | CASSLETEAFF | TGTGCCAGCAGCTTGGAAACTGAAGCTTTCTTT
TRBJ1-1 | NA | TRBV2 | NA | CASKAVVEAFF | TGTGCCTCCAAGGCCGTGGTTGAAGCTTTCTTT
TRBJ2-5 | TRBD2 | TRBV2 | once | CASSSSGAGLATQYF | TGTGCCAGCAGCTCCAGCGGGGCGGGTTTAGCGACCCAGTACTTC
TRBJ2-7 | TRBD2 | TRBV20-1 | NA | CSLQRTSGNSYEQYF | TGCAGCCTCCAACGAACTAGCGGGAACTCCTACGAGCAGTACTTC
TRBJ2-1 | NA | TRBV10-1 | NA | CASSEVGLRNEQFF | TGCGCCAGCAGTGAGGTGGGGCTTCGGAATGAGCAGTTCTTC
TRBJ1-2 | NA | TRBV4-1 | NA | CASSHIDTGLSSGYTF | TGCGCCAGCAGCCACATAGACACAGGGCTTTCAAGTGGCTACACCTTC
TRBJ1-2 | NA | TRBV20-1 | NA | CSVGQTAGYGYTF | TGCAGTGTTGGTCAGACGGCGGGCTATGGCTACACCTTC
TRBJ2-1 | NA | TRBV4-1 | NA | CASSQEPGEQFF | TGCGCCAGCAGCCAAGAACCAGGTGAGCAGTTCTTC
TRBJ2-7 | NA | TRBV2 | NA | CASTPGRGGYEQYF | TGTGCCAGCACCCCTGGGAGGGGGGGATACGAGCAGTACTTC
TRBJ2-7 | TRBD2 | TRBV29-1 | few | CSVEEAGGRLYEQYF | TGCAGCGTTGAAGAGGCTGGCGGGAGGCTCTACGAGCAGTACTTC
TRBJ2-2 | NA | TRBV14 | many | CASSLTNTGELFF | TGTGCCAGCAGCCTAACGAACACCGGGGAGCTGTTTTTT
TRBJ2-3 | TRBD1 | TRBV4-1 | NA | CASSQNPTGMVADTQYF | TGCGCCAGCAGCCAGAATCCGACAGGGATGGTTGCAGATACGCAGTATTTT
TRBJ2-7 | NA | TRBV7-8 | few | CASSLVAGSSYEQYF | TGTGCCAGCAGCTTAGTCGCAGGCAGCTCCTACGAGCAGTACTTC
TRBJ2-7 | NA | TRBV15 | NA | CATSRDTHSYEQYF | TGTGCCACCAGCAGAGACACACACTCCTACGAGCAGTACTTC
TRBJ2-1 | NA | TRBV7-9 | NA | CASSENREYNEQFF | TGTGCCAGCAGCGAAAACAGGGAGTACAATGAGCAGTTCTTC
TRBJ2-5 | NA | TRBV29-1 | NA | CSVRDIQETQYF | TGCAGCGTTCGGGACATCCAAGAGACCCAGTACTTC